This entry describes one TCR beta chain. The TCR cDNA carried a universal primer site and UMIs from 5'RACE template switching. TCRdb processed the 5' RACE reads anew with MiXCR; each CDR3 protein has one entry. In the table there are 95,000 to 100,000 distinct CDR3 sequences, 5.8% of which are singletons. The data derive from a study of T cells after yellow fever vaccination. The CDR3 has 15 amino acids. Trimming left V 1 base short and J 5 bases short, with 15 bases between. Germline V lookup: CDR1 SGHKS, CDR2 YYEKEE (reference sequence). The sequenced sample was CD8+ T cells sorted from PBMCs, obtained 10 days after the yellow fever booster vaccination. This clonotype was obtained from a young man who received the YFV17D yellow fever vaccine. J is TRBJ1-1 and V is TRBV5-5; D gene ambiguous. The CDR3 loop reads CASSLLVWELTEAFF. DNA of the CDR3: TGTGCCAGCAGCTTGTTGGTTTGGGAATTGACTGAAGCTTTCTTT.